This TCR beta chain was captured in a study of CD8 T cells in ankylosing spondylitis. General study results and limits: Certain motif variants had earlier appeared in reactive arthritis synovial fluid and blood. Several highly homologous variants formed a TCR beta motif that appeared characteristic of ankylosing spondylitis blood.

This clonotype was counted many times. Its antigen is currently unknown. With 0 bases removed from V and 4 bases from J, the gap between germline ends came to 11 bases. Germline V gene data show CDR1 as SGHRS and CDR2 as YFSETQ. This CDR3 comprises 15 residues. TCRdb passed the 5' RACE reads through MiXCR, listing each CDR3 protein once. The repertoire holds about 800,000 distinct CDR3 sequences, with about an eighth as singletons. This chain uses TRBV5-1 with TRBJ1-5, with D maybe TRBD1 (5 bases). This clonotype originated in a male donor with ankylosing spondylitis. The sample comprised blood, either unsorted or a sorted T cell fraction (not recorded which). The CDR3 DNA follows: TGCGCCAGCAGCTTGGGCCCAGGGCCGAATCAGCCCCAGCATTTT. This codes for CASSLGPGPNQPQHF.